This TCR beta chain was retrieved from a study of CD8 T cells in ankylosing spondylitis. Whole-study findings and limits: Significant enrichment of disease-linked clones was reported in matched ankylosing spondylitis synovial fluid.

Germline assignment: CDR1 ENHRY and CDR2 SYGVKD. Trimming pared 11 bases from V and 3 bases from J, leaving 10 bases between. The CDR3 totals 12 residues. TCRdb reprocessed the 5' RACE reads with MiXCR, giving one entry per CDR3 protein. In the table there are 250,000 or so distinct CDR3 sequences, 20% to 30% of which are singletons. This clonotype appeared many times. The antigen is not known. The chain carries TRBV10-3 and TRBJ2-2; no clear D gene. This clonotype was sampled from a male donor with ankylosing spondylitis or in good health (not recorded which). The sample was blood, either unsorted or a sorted T cell fraction (not recorded which). CDR3 residues: CAANSYTGELFF. The CDR3 DNA is TGTGCCGCCAACAGTTACACCGGGGAGCTGTTTTTT.